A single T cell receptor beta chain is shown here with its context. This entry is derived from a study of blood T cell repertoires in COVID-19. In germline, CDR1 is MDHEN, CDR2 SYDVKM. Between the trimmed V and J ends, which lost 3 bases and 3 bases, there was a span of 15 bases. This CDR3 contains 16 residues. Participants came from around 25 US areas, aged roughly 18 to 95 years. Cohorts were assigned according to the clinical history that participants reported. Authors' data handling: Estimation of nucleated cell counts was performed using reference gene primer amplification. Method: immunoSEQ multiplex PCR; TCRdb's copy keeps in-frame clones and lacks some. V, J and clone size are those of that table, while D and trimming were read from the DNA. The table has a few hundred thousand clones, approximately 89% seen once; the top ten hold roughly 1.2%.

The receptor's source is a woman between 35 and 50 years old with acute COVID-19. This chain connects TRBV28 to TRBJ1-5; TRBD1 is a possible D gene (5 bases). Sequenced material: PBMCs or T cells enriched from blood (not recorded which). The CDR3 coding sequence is TGTGCCAGCAGTTTCCTTTCTCGGGGGACCAATCAGCCCCAGCATTTT. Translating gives CASSFLSRGTNQPQHF.